What follows are 21 T cell receptor beta chains derived from one specimen sequenced in a study of siplizumab effects on memory and regulatory T cells. Generated by immunoSEQ multiplex PCR, the TCRdb table keeps only in-frame clones and is missing some. Among tens of thousands of clones listed, approximately 95% were seen once. The sample taken for sequencing was non-Treg CD4+ T cells sorted from blood. The receptor source for this set is a human donor in good health.

The rearrangement uses TRBV9 and TRBJ2-1; 9 bases are a match to TRBD2. The germline gives CDR1 SGDLS, CDR2 YYNGEE. There are 16 residues in the CDR3. Trimming at V came to 0 bases and at J to 1 base, leaving 2 bases not matched to a gene. CDR3 nucleotides: TGTGCCAGCAGCGTAGTTGCGGGAGGGTCCTACAATGAGCAGTTCTTC. Its protein is CASSVVAGGSYNEQFF.

In DNA form, the CDR3 reads TGTGCCAGCAGTTCCCAGCCTAGCAATCAGCCCCAGCATTTT. Protein sequence: CASSSQPSNQPQHF. The chain uses TRBV27 and TRBJ1-5; D remains unclear. Trimming stripped 4 bases from V and 0 bases from J, with 7 bases between. CDR1 is MNHEY and CDR2 is SMNVEV in the germline V gene (reference sequence). CDR3 length: 14 residues.

The chain links TRBV7-2 to TRBJ1-1; weak D call: TRBD1 (5 bases). Germline V CDR1 and CDR2: SGHTA, FQGNSA. V lost 3 bases to trimming and J lost 1 base, with 6 bases between them. The CDR3 runs to 13 residues. The CDR3 DNA sequence: TGTGCCAGCAGCTTTCAGGGGAACACTGAAGCTTTCTTT. It yields the protein CASSFQGNTEAFF.

A note on this clone: Compared with germline, one end of the junction differs, possibly owing to a read error. V is TRBV7-7 and J is TRBJ2-3, with TRBD2 as a possible D gene (7 bases). CDR3 length equals 15 residues. In germline, CDR1 is SSHAT, CDR2 FNYEAQ (reference sequence). The chain's CDR3 is CASSFTAGAGDTQYF. Here the CDR3 DNA reads TGTGCTAGCAGCTTTACGGCGGGGGCGGGAGATACGCAGTATTTT. Filled out from reference TRBV7-7 and TRBJ2-3, the complete variable domain reads GAGVSQSPRYKVTKRGQDVTLRCDPISSHATLYWYQQALGQGPEFLTYFNYEAQPDKSGLPSDRFSAERPEGSISTLTIQRTEQRDSAMYRCASSFTAGAGDTQYFGPGTRLTVL.

The chain carries TRBV18 and TRBJ2-7, with no clear D. This CDR3 region has 16 residues. Between the trimmed V and J ends, which lost 2 bases and 1 base, there was a span of 15 bases. The germline V gene encodes CDR1 KGHSH and CDR2 LQKENI. The CDR3 nucleotides read TGTGCCAGCTCACCAAACCCCTCAGGAATTTCCTACGAGCAGTACTTC. As protein: CASSPNPSGISYEQYF.

The chain couples TRBV6-1 to TRBJ1-3; D call uncertain. The germline gives CDR1 MNHNS, CDR2 SASEGT. The CDR3 totals 13 residues. Deletions cut 6 bases from V and 0 bases from J, with 6 bases between. CDR3 residues: CASRAFSGNTIYF. CDR3 nucleotides: TGTGCCAGCAGGGCTTTCTCTGGAAACACCATATATTTT.

The chain employs TRBV12-5 and TRBJ1-2; no reliable D call. CDR1 is LGHNT and CDR2 is FRNRAP in the germline V gene. The CDR3 is 13 residues long. V lost 7 bases, J lost 8 bases, and 17 bases lay in between. This chain's CDR3 is CASAIGGIGGYTF. For the CDR3, the DNA is TGTGCTAGTGCAATAGGTGGGATAGGAGGCTACACCTTC.

The chain employs TRBV10-3 and TRBJ1-3; D unclear. The germline V and J ends were trimmed by 8 bases and 0 bases, with 14 bases remaining between them. CDR1 is ENHRY and CDR2 is SYGVKD in the germline V gene. This CDR3 is 15 amino acids long. The CDR3 here is CAIFDGKSSGNTIYF. In DNA form, the CDR3 reads TGTGCCATCTTCGACGGAAAGAGCTCTGGAAACACCATATATTTT.

The chain couples TRBV29-1 to TRBJ1-1; the D is unclear. Germline V gives CDR1 SQVTM, CDR2 ANQGSEA. The CDR3 spans 13 residues. V was trimmed by 6 bases and J by 0 bases, leaving 11 bases between them. CDR3 in DNA: TGCAGCGTCCGGGCGACGTTGAACACTGAAGCTTTCTTT. It codes for CSVRATLNTEAFF.

This chain uses TRBV27 with TRBJ2-7, with TRBD2 matching over 13 bases. Germline-derived CDR1 and CDR2 are MNHEY and SMNVEV (reference sequence). The ends lost 2 bases at V and 5 bases at J; junction bases unmatched: 3. The CDR3 loop spans 15 amino acids. The CDR3 loop is CASSLGGLAGDEQYF. In nucleotides, the CDR3 is TGTGCCAGCAGTTTAGGTGGACTAGCGGGAGACGAGCAGTACTTC.

The chain combines TRBV19 with TRBJ1-1; the match to TRBD1 covers 10 bases. J was trimmed by 4 bases and V by 7 bases; bases with no gene match: 15. The germline CDR1 and CDR2 sequences are LNHDA and SQIVND (reference sequence). The CDR3 extends over 17 amino acids. CDR3 DNA: TGTGCCAGTACCCTCCCCGGGAGGGGACAGGGGACCACTGAAGCTTTCTTT. This gives the protein CASTLPGRGQGTTEAFF. The variable domain in full, with the rest retrieved from reference TRBV19 and TRBJ1-1, is DGGITQSPKYLFRKEGQNVTLSCEQNLNHDAMYWYRQDPGQGLRLIYYSQIVNDFQKGDIAEGYSVSREKKESFPLTVTSAQKNPTAFYLCASTLPGRGQGTTEAFFGQGTRLTVV.

The V call is TRBV2, the J call TRBJ1-3; 10 bases align to TRBD1. Germline CDR1 SNHLY, CDR2 FYNNEI. This CDR3 has 16 residues. V was clipped by 1 base and J by 4 bases; unmatched bases: 4. As DNA, the CDR3 is TGTGCCAGCAGTGAAGGACAGGGGGCGGGAGGAAACACCATATATTTT. The encoded protein is CASSEGQGAGGNTIYF.

This chain connects TRBV25-1 to TRBJ2-1, with 7 positions matching TRBD2. Germline V gene lookup returns CDR1 MGHDK and CDR2 SYGVNS. The V segment lost 5 bases and the J segment 5 bases; nucleotides outside the gene matches: 12. The CDR3 consists of 16 residues. Written as DNA, the CDR3 is TGTGCCAGCAGTAAGGTCCGGAGGGGAGGGAACAATGAGCAGTTCTTC. Translation gives CASSKVRRGGNNEQFF.

The chain links TRBV30 to TRBJ2-7; unclear D gene. Looked up from germline, CDR1 is GTSNPN and CDR2 is SVGIG (reference sequence). The CDR3 length is 14 residues. V lost 2 bases and J 3 bases, leaving 14 bases between the germline ends. In nucleotides, the CDR3 is TGTGCCTGGAGTCCTGATCCGAGATTCTACGAGCAGTACTTC. This gives the protein CAWSPDPRFYEQYF.

The chain is built from TRBV29-1 and TRBJ1-2; D possibly corresponds to TRBD1 (5 bases). CDR1 is SQVTM, CDR2 ANQGSEA, per germline. The CDR3 extends over 14 amino acids. Trimming pared 4 bases from V and 8 bases from J, leaving 20 bases between. The CDR3 DNA reads as TGCAGCGTTGTGTCAAGGACTCCCAAGGGGGGCTACACCTTC. Residues: CSVVSRTPKGGYTF.

CDR3: CASSSQPGINYGYTF. The CDR3 DNA reads as TGTGCCAGCAGTTCTCAGCCAGGGATTAACTATGGCTACACCTTC. The chain employs TRBV6-5 and TRBJ1-2, with a possible D match to TRBD1 (5 bases). The CDR3 runs to 15 residues. V was pared by 4 bases and J by 1 base, with 13 bases between. Germline CDR1 reads MNHEY; CDR2 reads SVGAGI.

This chain uses TRBV30 with TRBJ1-1; D not resolved. Per germline, CDR1 GTSNPN and CDR2 SVGIG (reference sequence). CDR3 length equals 11 residues. Deletions cut 1 base from V and 3 bases from J, with 3 bases between. CDR3 in amino acids: CAWSGDTEAFF. The CDR3 bases are TGTGCCTGGAGTGGGGACACTGAAGCTTTCTTT.

The V and J genes are TRBV19 and TRBJ2-5; D perhaps matches TRBD2 (6 bases). This CDR3 region has 13 residues. Germline-derived CDR1 and CDR2 are LNHDA and SQIVND (reference sequence). V gave up 8 bases and J gave up 3 bases, with 13 bases separating them. CDR3 loop: CASGGTAEETQYF. The CDR3 DNA sequence: TGTGCCAGTGGGGGGACGGCAGAAGAGACCCAGTACTTC.

This chain connects TRBV7-9 to TRBJ1-1, with D possibly matching TRBD1 (6 bases). This CDR3 contains 14 residues. Between the trimmed V and J ends, which lost 3 bases and 2 bases, there was a span of 10 bases. Germline V gene lookup returns CDR1 SEHNR and CDR2 FQNEAQ (reference sequence). The CDR3 nucleotides are TGTGCCAGCAGCTTTAGGACAGATAACACTGAAGCTTTCTTT. Translated: CASSFRTDNTEAFF. Drawing the rest from reference TRBV7-9 and TRBJ1-1, the complete variable domain is DTGVSQNPRHKITKRGQNVTFRCDPISEHNRLYWYRQTLGQGPEFLTYFQNEAQLEKSRLLSDRFSAERPKGSFSTLEIQRTEQGDSAMYLCASSFRTDNTEAFFGQGTRLTVV.

The chain couples TRBV4-2 to TRBJ1-6; D remains ambiguous. CDR3 length equals 13 residues. V lost 4 bases to trimming and J lost 10 bases, with 11 bases between them. From germline, CDR1 is LGHNA and CDR2 YNFKEQ. In DNA form, the CDR3 reads TGTGCCAGCAGCCTGGAATCGCGGTCACCCCTCCACTTT. This translates into CASSLESRSPLHF.

The gene calls are TRBV29-1 and TRBJ2-5, with D perhaps TRBD1 or TRBD2 (5 bases each). This CDR3 is 14 amino acids long. Germline CDR1 and CDR2: SQVTM and ANQGSEA. The V gene lost 1 base and the J gene lost 7 bases, with 16 bases spanning the gap. The CDR3 protein is CSVEVRGEPWTQYF. The CDR3 DNA reads TGCAGCGTTGAAGTCCGAGGGGAGCCGTGGACCCAGTACTTC.